These 18 T cell receptor beta chains share one sample of origin, sequenced in a study of technical replicates of blood from a few donors. Libraries were prepared by immunoSEQ multiplex PCR; TCRdb keeps only in-frame clonotypes and omits some of them. Counted here are more than 65,000 clones, approximately 96% occurring once; the ten biggest clones make up roughly 0.4%. Sequenced sample: T cells isolated from PBMCs. These receptors originate from a human donor in good health.

The V gene is TRBV5-4, the J gene TRBJ1-1; no reliable D call. Trimming stripped 4 bases from V and 2 bases from J, with 12 bases between. From germline, CDR1 is SGHNT and CDR2 YYREEE (reference sequence). This CDR3 contains 14 residues. CDR3 coding DNA: TGTGCCAGCAGCGCGCGAATGATAAACACTGAAGCTTTCTTT. It specifies CASSARMINTEAFF.

This clone is a singleton in its sample. The chain employs TRBV5-1 and TRBJ2-3; TRBD2 aligns across 10 bases. The trim removed 7 bases at V and 7 bases at J, leaving 6 bases unmatched. The CDR3 extends over 13 amino acids. CDR1 and CDR2 from the germline V gene are SGHRS and YFSETQ. CDR3 sequence (DNA): TGCGCCAGCTGGACTAGCGGTATAAATACGCAGTATTTT. Its protein product is CASWTSGINTQYF.

This chain uses TRBV18 with TRBJ2-7, with 8 bases that match TRBD2. The germline V gene has CDR1 KGHSH and CDR2 LQKENI. V was clipped by 6 bases and J by 3 bases; unmatched bases: 10. This CDR3 contains 15 residues. Written as DNA, the CDR3 is TGTGCCAGCTCCCTCCACCCCAGCGGGAGCTACGAGCAGTACTTC. Its protein is CASSLHPSGSYEQYF. The whole variable domain, filled in from reference TRBV18 and TRBJ2-7, reads NAGVMQNPRHLVRRRGQEARLRCSPMKGHSHVYWYRQLPEEGLKFMVYLQKENIIDESGMPKERFSAEFPKEGPSILRIQQVVRGDSAAYFCASSLHPSGSYEQYFGPGTRLTVT.

V and J are TRBV7-8 and TRBJ2-7, with no clear D. Trimming removed 4 bases from V and 6 bases from J, with 7 bases in between. The CDR3 consists of 11 residues. The V gene's germline CDR1 is SGHVS and CDR2 FQNEAQ. The CDR3 is CASSSLSEQYF. The DNA for the CDR3 is TGTGCCAGCAGCTCACTAAGCGAGCAGTACTTC.

CDR3 bases: TGTGCCAGCAGTGGGGACAGGTCTAACTATGGCTACACCTTC. Amino acid sequence: CASSGDRSNYGYTF. The chain links TRBV2 to TRBJ1-2, with 8 bases matching TRBD1. Germline lookup yields CDR1 SNHLY and CDR2 FYNNEI. Trimming took 4 bases from V and 0 from J; bases not matched to a gene: 1. The CDR3 loop spans 14 amino acids.

The chain has TRBV6-1 and TRBJ1-5, with D maybe TRBD1 (6 bases). CDR1 is MNHNS, CDR2 SASEGT, per germline. The CDR3 has 13 residues. Trimming took off 8 bases at V and 7 bases at J, with 15 bases between the two ends. The CDR3 nucleotides read TGTGCCAGCGGGCAGGGGATGTTACAGCCCCAGCATTTT. As protein: CASGQGMLQPQHF.

This rearrangement joins TRBV9 to TRBJ1-1; TRBD1 is a possible D gene (5 bases). Between the trimmed V and J ends, which lost 5 bases and 4 bases, there was a span of 18 bases. Germline V gene lookup returns CDR1 SGDLS and CDR2 YYNGEE. This CDR3 region has 15 residues. CDR3 sequence: CASSWDSSGGTEAFF. The CDR3 region has the DNA TGTGCCAGCAGTTGGGACTCCTCGGGGGGCACTGAAGCTTTCTTT.

The CDR3 here is CATSRSPWEDPRNQPQHF. In DNA form, the CDR3 reads TGTGCCACCAGCAGATCACCCTGGGAGGACCCGCGGAATCAGCCCCAGCATTTT. V gene TRBV15 combines with J gene TRBJ1-5; no clear D gene. The CDR3 consists of 18 residues. CDR1 is LNHNV, CDR2 YYDKDF, per germline (reference sequence). The V and J ends lost 2 bases and 4 bases respectively, with 21 bases between them. Complete variable domain (other parts from reference TRBV15 and TRBJ1-5): DAMVIQNPRYQVTQFGKPVTLSCSQTLNHNVMYWYQQKSSQAPKLLFHYYDKDFNNEADTPDNFQSRRPNTSFCFLDIRSPGLGDTAMYLCATSRSPWEDPRNQPQHFGDGTRLSIL.

For the CDR3, the DNA is TGTGCCAGCAGCGTAGGAGGATGGCGGGAGCAGTACTTC. Protein sequence: CASSVGGWREQYF. The genes are TRBV9 and TRBJ2-7; D is ambiguous. The CDR3 has 13 amino acids. V was trimmed by 0 bases and J by 7 bases, leaving 11 bases between them. Germline V gene sequence: CDR1 SGDLS, CDR2 YYNGEE.

The genes are TRBV5-1 and TRBJ2-2; no clear D gene. The germline V and J ends were trimmed by 0 bases and 3 bases, with 6 bases remaining between them. CDR1 is SGHRS, CDR2 YFSETQ, per germline. The CDR3 sequence is 14 residues long. The CDR3 DNA follows: TGCGCCAGCAGCTTGGGGCTAGACACCGGGGAGCTGTTTTTT. It is translated as CASSLGLDTGELFF.

V gene TRBV30 combines with J gene TRBJ2-5, with D tentatively TRBD2 (5 bases). Germline CDR1 is GTSNPN and CDR2 is SVGIG (reference sequence). CDR3 length: 13 residues. Trimming took 3 bases from V and 9 from J, leaving 17 bases between them. The CDR3 DNA reads TGTGCCTGGAGCCCCCAGTTGACGGAGGCCCAGTACTTC. Translated: CAWSPQLTEAQYF.

The chain has TRBV29-1 and TRBJ1-4; TRBD1 aligns across 8 bases. V trimming: 6 bases; J trimming: 4 bases; junction bases outside the gene matches: 10. This CDR3 has 15 amino acids. The germline V gene has CDR1 SQVTM and CDR2 ANQGSEA. CDR3 in amino acids: CSVLPGQAHNEKLFF. CDR3 nucleotide sequence: TGCAGCGTCCTGCCGGGACAGGCACATAATGAAAAACTGTTTTTT.

J is TRBJ2-1 and V is TRBV4-1, with 10 nucleotides matching TRBD2. There are 15 residues in the CDR3. Per the germline V gene, CDR1 is MGHRA and CDR2 is YSYEKL. Unmatched junction bases numbered 10, after V lost 6 bases and J lost 8 bases. In nucleotides, the CDR3 is TGCGCCAGCAGTAACCCTCCTAGCGGGAGAGATGAGCAGTTCTTC. The encoded protein is CASSNPPSGRDEQFF.

This sequence joins TRBV7-9 and TRBJ2-7; a weak D match, TRBD1 (5 bases). The CDR3 spans 13 residues. The germline V and J ends were trimmed by 1 base and 5 bases, with 9 bases remaining between them. The germline CDR1 and CDR2 sequences are SEHNR and FQNEAQ (reference sequence). The DNA of the CDR3 is TGTGCCAGCAGCTTAGTAGGGGCCCACGAGCAGTACTTC. Encoded protein: CASSLVGAHEQYF.

This chain uses TRBV28 with TRBJ2-1; 9 bases match TRBD2. V was pared by 5 bases and J by 4 bases, with 6 bases of the junction left unmatched. The CDR3 extends over 15 amino acids. The germline CDR1 and CDR2 sequences are MDHEN and SYDVKM. CDR3: CASSTTSGGYNEQFF. CDR3 coding DNA: TGTGCCAGCAGTACCACCAGCGGGGGGTACAATGAGCAGTTCTTC.

This clone was detected once. V and J are TRBV6-6 and TRBJ2-1, with 12 bases matching TRBD2. Germline V lookup: CDR1 MNHNY, CDR2 SVGAGI (reference sequence). The CDR3 has 16 residues. V shed 6 bases and J 5 bases; nucleotides not matched to a gene: 8. CDR3 region: CASRYGLAGPDNEQFF. In DNA, the CDR3 is TGTGCCAGCAGGTACGGACTAGCGGGACCGGACAATGAGCAGTTCTTC.

The rearrangement links TRBV19 to TRBJ2-5, with 10 bases fitting TRBD2. The CDR3 totals 13 residues. Germline V lookup: CDR1 LNHDA, CDR2 SQIVND (reference sequence). V shed 6 bases, J shed 2 bases, and the junction held 0 bases outside the gene matches. DNA for the CDR3: TGTGCCAGTAGAGCGGGAGGGCAAGAGACCCAGTACTTC. It is translated as CASRAGGQETQYF.

The V call is TRBV7-8, the J call TRBJ1-2, with a tentative D call TRBD1 (5 bases). The germline V and J ends were trimmed by 6 bases and 1 base, with 21 bases remaining between them. This CDR3 is 17 amino acids long. Germline CDR1 reads SGHVS; CDR2 reads FQNEAQ. The CDR3 DNA follows: TGTGCCAGCAGTCTCGGGGGGATACAAGCCCTTAACTATGGCTACACCTTC. Translated, it gives CASSLGGIQALNYGYTF.